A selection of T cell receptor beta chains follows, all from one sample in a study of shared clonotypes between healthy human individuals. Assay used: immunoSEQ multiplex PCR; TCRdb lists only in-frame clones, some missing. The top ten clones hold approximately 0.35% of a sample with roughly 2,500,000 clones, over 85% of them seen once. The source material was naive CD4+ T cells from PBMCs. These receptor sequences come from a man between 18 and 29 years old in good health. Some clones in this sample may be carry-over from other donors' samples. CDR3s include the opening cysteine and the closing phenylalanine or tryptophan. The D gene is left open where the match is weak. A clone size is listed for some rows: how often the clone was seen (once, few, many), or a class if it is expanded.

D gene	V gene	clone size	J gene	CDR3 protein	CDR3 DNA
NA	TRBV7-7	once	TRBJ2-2	CASSQGPNTGELFF	TGTGCCAGCAGCCAGGGACCAAACACCGGGGAGCTGTTTTTT
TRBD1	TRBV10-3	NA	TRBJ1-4	CAISEQGWEKLFF	TGTGCCATCAGTGAACAGGGGTGGGAAAAACTGTTTTTT
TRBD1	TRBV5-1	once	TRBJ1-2	CASSEGAEGARGYTF	TGCGCCAGCAGCGAGGGGGCTGAGGGGGCGCGTGGCTACACCTTC
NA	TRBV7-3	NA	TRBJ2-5	CASSRGTEETQYF	TGTGCCAGCAGCCGTGGGACGGAAGAGACCCAGTACTTC
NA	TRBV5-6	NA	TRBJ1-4	CASRFVIREKLFF	TGTGCCAGCAGGTTTGTAATTCGGGAAAAACTGTTTTTT
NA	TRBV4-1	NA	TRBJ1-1	CASSQEGEGTEAFF	TGCGCCAGCAGCCAAGAGGGGGAGGGCACTGAAGCTTTCTTT
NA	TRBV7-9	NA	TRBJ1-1	CASGTGNTEAFF	TGTGCCAGCGGCACAGGGAACACTGAAGCTTTCTTT
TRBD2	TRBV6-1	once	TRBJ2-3	CASSAAPLAGSRGTQYF	TGTGCCAGCAGTGCCGCCCCCCTAGCGGGGAGCCGAGGCACGCAGTATTTT
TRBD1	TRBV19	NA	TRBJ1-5	CASSTTGSNQPQHF	TGTGCCAGTAGTACGACAGGGTCAAATCAGCCCCAGCATTTT
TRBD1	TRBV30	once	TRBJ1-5	CAWSVRDRVGNQPQHF	TGTGCCTGGAGTGTACGCGACAGGGTGGGCAATCAGCCCCAGCATTTT
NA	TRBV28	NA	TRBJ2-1	CASSLGSEQFF	TGTGCCAGCAGTTTGGGTAGTGAGCAGTTCTTC
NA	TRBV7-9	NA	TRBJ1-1	CASSQNGQSTEAFF	TGTGCCAGCAGCCAAAACGGACAGTCGACTGAAGCTTTCTTT
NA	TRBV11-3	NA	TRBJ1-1	CASRRRPDTEAFF	TGTGCCAGCAGACGCCGCCCGGACACTGAAGCTTTCTTT
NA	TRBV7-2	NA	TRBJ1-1	CASSSHRDTEAFF	TGTGCCAGCAGCTCACACAGGGACACTGAAGCTTTCTTT
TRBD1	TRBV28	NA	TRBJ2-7	CASSSGTGSPYEQYF	TGTGCCAGCAGTTCCGGGACAGGGTCCCCGTACGAGCAGTACTTC
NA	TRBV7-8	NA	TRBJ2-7	CASSRNFRQRPGRGVYEQYF	TGTGCCAGCAGCCGCAACTTCCGACAACGGCCCGGAAGAGGGGTTTACGAGCAGTACTTC
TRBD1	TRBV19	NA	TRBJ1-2	CASSIVPTSTGNDYGYTF	TGTGCCAGTAGTATAGTCCCTACATCGACAGGGAACGACTATGGCTACACCTTC
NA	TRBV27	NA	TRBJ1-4	CASTSRPLAFNEKLFF	TGTGCCAGCACCTCAAGGCCCCTAGCCTTTAATGAAAAACTGTTTTTT
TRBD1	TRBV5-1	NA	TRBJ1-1	CASSLGTGRFNTEAFF	TGCGCCAGCAGCTTGGGGACAGGGCGATTTAACACTGAAGCTTTCTTT
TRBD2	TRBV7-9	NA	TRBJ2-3	CASSSRDYSQYF	TGTGCCAGCAGCAGCAGGGACTACTCTCAGTATTTT
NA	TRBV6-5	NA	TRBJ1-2	CASSSYSGERGYTF	TGTGCCAGCAGTTCCTACTCAGGGGAGCGGGGCTACACCTTC
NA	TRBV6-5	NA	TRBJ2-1	CASSYGNYNEQFF	TGTGCCAGCAGCTACGGAAATTACAATGAGCAGTTCTTC
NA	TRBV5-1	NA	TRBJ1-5	CASSLWKPENQPQHF	TGCGCCAGCAGCTTGTGGAAGCCGGAGAATCAGCCCCAGCATTTT
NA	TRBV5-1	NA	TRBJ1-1	CASRDPGASGETEAFF	TGCGCCAGCAGGGACCCGGGGGCCTCCGGGGAGACTGAAGCTTTCTTT
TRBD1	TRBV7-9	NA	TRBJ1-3	CASSLVDRAGGNTIYF	TGTGCCAGCAGCTTAGTCGACAGGGCGGGAGGAAACACCATATATTTT
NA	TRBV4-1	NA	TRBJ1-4	CASSQHPYRATNEKLFF	TGCGCCAGCAGCCAACATCCCTACAGGGCAACTAATGAAAAACTGTTTTTT
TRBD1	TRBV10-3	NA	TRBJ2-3	CAISGGQGRSKSTDTQYF	TGTGCCATCAGTGGTGGACAGGGGCGTTCTAAATCCACAGATACGCAGTATTTT
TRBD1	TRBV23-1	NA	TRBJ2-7	CASSPIPGQNYEQYF	TGCGCCAGCAGTCCAATACCGGGACAGAACTACGAGCAGTACTTC
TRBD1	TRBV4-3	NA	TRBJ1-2	CASSQGGTGGYGYTF	TGCGCCAGCAGCCAAGGGGGGACAGGGGGCTATGGCTACACCTTC
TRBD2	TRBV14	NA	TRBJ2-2	CASSPGGVLAGELFF	TGTGCCAGCAGCCCTGGGGGGGTTCTCGCCGGGGAGCTGTTTTTT
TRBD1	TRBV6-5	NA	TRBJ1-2	CASSDRGRGGYTF	TGTGCCAGCAGCGACAGGGGGCGGGGAGGCTACACCTTC
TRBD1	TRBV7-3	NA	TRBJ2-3	CASSRDRGASDTQYF	TGTGCCAGCAGCCGAGACAGGGGGGCTTCAGATACGCAGTATTTT
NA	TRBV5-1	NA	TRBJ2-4	CASSLVGTSNIQYF	TGCGCCAGCAGCTTGGTCGGGACGTCAAACATTCAGTACTTC
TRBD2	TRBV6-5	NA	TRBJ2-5	CASSIGGGETQYF	TGTGCCAGCAGTATTGGCGGGGGAGAGACCCAGTACTTC
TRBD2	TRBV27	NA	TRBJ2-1	CASSLWSSGGPDNEQFF	TGTGCCAGCAGTTTATGGTCTAGCGGGGGGCCCGACAATGAGCAGTTCTTC
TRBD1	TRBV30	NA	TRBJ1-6	CAWSVLGTGTFHSPLHF	TGTGCCTGGAGTGTACTAGGGACAGGGACATTCCATTCACCCCTCCACTTT
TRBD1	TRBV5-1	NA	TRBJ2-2	CASSPRDRGSGELFF	TGCGCCAGCAGCCCGCGGGACAGGGGGTCCGGGGAGCTGTTTTTT
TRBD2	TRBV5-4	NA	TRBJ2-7	CASSGTGTSGGSSYEQYF	TGTGCCAGCAGCGGAACCGGGACTAGCGGGGGAAGCTCCTACGAGCAGTACTTC
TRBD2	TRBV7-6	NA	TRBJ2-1	CASSQDVAGVSREFF	TGTGCCAGCAGCCAAGACGTAGCGGGAGTTAGTAGAGAGTTCTTC
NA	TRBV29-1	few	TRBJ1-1	CSVEQGGTEAFF	TGCAGCGTTGAACAGGGAGGAACTGAAGCTTTCTTT
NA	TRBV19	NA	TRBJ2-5	CASSIDLRGGGGQETQYF	TGTGCCAGTAGTATAGATCTTCGGGGTGGTGGGGGTCAAGAGACCCAGTACTTC
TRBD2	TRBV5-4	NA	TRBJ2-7	CASSSGTNYEQYF	TGTGCCAGCAGCTCCGGGACTAACTACGAGCAGTACTTC
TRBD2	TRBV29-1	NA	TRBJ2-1	CSVDGGRVRSYNEQFF	TGCAGCGTTGATGGGGGGAGGGTACGGTCCTACAATGAGCAGTTCTTC
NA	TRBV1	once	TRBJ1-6	CTSSQDQRDNSPLHF	TGCACCAGCAGCCAAGATCAACGGGATAATTCACCCCTCCACTTT
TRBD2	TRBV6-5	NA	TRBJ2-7	CASRRGTSGSYEQYF	TGTGCCAGCAGGCGGGGGACTAGCGGATCCTACGAGCAGTACTTC
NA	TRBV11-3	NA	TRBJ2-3	CASSLYGGSTDTQYF	TGTGCCAGCAGCTTATACGGCGGGAGCACAGATACGCAGTATTTT
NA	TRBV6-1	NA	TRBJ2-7	CASSDTERKGYF	TGTGCCAGCAGTGATACAGAGCGAAAGGGGTACTTC
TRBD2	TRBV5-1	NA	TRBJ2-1	CASSLSGGSWGIEQFF	TGCGCCAGCAGCTTGAGTGGCGGGAGTTGGGGGATTGAGCAGTTCTTC
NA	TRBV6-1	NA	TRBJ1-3	CASSAWFRVDSGNTIYF	TGTGCCAGCAGTGCGTGGTTCCGGGTCGACTCTGGAAACACCATATATTTT
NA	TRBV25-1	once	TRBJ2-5	CASSGKTQYF	TGTGCCAGCAGTGGAAAGACCCAGTACTTC
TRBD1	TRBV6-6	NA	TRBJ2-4	CASIDRGRNIQYF	TGTGCCAGCATCGACAGGGGGCGCAACATTCAGTACTTC
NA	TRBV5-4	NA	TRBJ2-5	CASSSSAKPGETQYF	TGTGCCAGCAGCTCTAGCGCCAAACCGGGAGAGACCCAGTACTTC
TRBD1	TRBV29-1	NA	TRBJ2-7	CSGGTVYEQYF	TGCAGCGGGGGGACAGTCTACGAGCAGTACTTC